This T cell receptor (beta chain) was recovered during a study of post-analysis software for immune sequencing data. Study observations and caveats: Patients used a few TRBV segments, including TRBV5-6, TRBV5-1 and TRBV20-1, more often than controls.

Unique molecular identifiers were built into the TCR beta cDNA libraries. TCRdb re-derived calls from the PCR reads in MiXCR, one entry per CDR3 protein. In the table there are around 500,000 distinct CDR3 sequences, 30% to 40% of which are singletons. About this clonotype itself: What it binds is not known.

The V end lost 6 bases, the J end lost 2 bases, and 1 base lay between the germline ends. From germline, CDR1 is SGHKS and CDR2 YYEKEE (reference sequence). The CDR3 totals 10 residues. The source of this sequence is a girl under 18 with multiple sclerosis. Sequencing input: blood. The chain recombines TRBV5-5 with TRBJ2-3; D remains ambiguous. The CDR3 region is CASNTDTQYF. The CDR3 DNA reads as TGTGCCAGCAACACAGATACGCAGTATTTT.